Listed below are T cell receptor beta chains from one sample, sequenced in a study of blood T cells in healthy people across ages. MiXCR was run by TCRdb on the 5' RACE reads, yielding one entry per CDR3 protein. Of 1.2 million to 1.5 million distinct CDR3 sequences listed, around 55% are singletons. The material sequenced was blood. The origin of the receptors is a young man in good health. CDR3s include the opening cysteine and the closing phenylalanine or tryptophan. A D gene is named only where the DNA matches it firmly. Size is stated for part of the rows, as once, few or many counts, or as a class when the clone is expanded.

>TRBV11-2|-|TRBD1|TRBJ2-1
CASSSRDRGSNEQFF
TGTGCCAGCAGCTCGCGGGACAGGGGTAGCAATGAGCAGTTCTTC
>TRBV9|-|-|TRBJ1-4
CASSVSESTNEKLFF
TGTGCCAGCAGCGTATCCGAATCAACTAATGAAAAACTGTTTTTT
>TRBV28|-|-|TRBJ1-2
CASSYPGGNYGYTF
TGTGCCAGCAGTTATCCGGGAGGTAACTATGGCTACACCTTC
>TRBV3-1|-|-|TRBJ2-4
CASSQSSEGKYF
TGTGCCAGCAGCCAATCTAGCGAGGGCAAGTACTTC
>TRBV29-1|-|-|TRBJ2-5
CSVKGHEETQYF
TGCAGCGTTAAGGGACACGAAGAGACCCAGTACTTC
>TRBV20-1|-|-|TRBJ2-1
CSASDSGVGLRYNEQFF
TGCAGTGCTAGTGATAGCGGAGTGGGGTTAAGGTACAATGAGCAGTTCTTC
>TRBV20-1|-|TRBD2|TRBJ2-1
CSAPPGLGPYNEQFF
TGCAGTGCTCCCCCGGGACTAGGACCTTACAATGAGCAGTTCTTC
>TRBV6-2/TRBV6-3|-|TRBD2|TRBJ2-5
CASSSAGLAGGFQYF
TGTGCCAGCAGTTCAGCTGGACTAGCGGGGGGCTTTCAGTACTTC
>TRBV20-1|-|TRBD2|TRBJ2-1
CSARGVGEGQKQFF
TGCAGTGCTAGAGGAGTGGGGGAGGGTCAAAAGCAGTTCTTC
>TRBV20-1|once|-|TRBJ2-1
CSARMTNNNGQFF
TGCAGTGCTAGAATGACTAATAACAATGGGCAGTTCTTC
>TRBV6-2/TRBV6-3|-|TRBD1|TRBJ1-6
CASSSLGQGENSPPHF
TGTGCCAGCAGTTCCCTCGGACAGGGAGAGAATTCACCCCCCCACTTT
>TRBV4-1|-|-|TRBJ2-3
CASSQAGSGSGQYF
TGCGCCAGCAGCCAAGCGGGATCCGGGTCGGGGCAGTATTTT
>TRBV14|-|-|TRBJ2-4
CACSQIPIQYF
TGTGCCTGCAGCCAAATCCCCATTCAGTACTTC
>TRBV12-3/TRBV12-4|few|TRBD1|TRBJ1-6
CASRPDRENSPLHF
TGTGCCAGCAGACCCGACAGGGAGAATTCACCCCTCCACTTT
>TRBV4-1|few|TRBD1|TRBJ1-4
CASSLRGLGTGSEKLFF
TGCGCCAGCAGTCTCAGAGGCCTCGGGACAGGGAGTGAAAAACTGTTTTTT
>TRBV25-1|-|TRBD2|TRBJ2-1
CASSETSGISDEQFF
TGTGCCAGCAGTGAGACTAGCGGGATTTCGGATGAGCAGTTCTTC
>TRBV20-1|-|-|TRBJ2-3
CSARKTITSDTQYF
TGCAGTGCTAGAAAAACTATTACGAGTGATACGCAGTATTTT
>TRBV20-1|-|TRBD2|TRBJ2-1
CSAPGLSDSYNEQFF
TGCAGTGCGCCGGGACTATCTGACTCCTACAATGAGCAGTTCTTC